Shown below are 24 T cell receptor beta chains from a single sample sequenced in a study of T cells in Graves' hyperthyroidism and ophthalmopathy. Amplification targeted TCR beta CDR3 regions from RNA transcripts. In the first-round RT-PCR of the TCR CDR3, the HTBI primer set was used. One entry per CDR3 protein results from TCRdb running MiXCR on the multiplex PCR reads. The table records 200,000 to 300,000 distinct CDR3 sequences, around 15% of them present only once. The sequenced material came from blood. These receptors all stem from a young woman with Graves' ophthalmopathy.

This clonotype has a count of ten or more. The rearrangement links TRBV28 to TRBJ2-5; D call uncertain. CDR3 length: 14 residues. Germline V lookup: CDR1 MDHEN, CDR2 SYDVKM. Between the trimmed V and J ends, which lost 8 bases and 2 bases, there was a span of 15 bases. This CDR3 is CASRNILPQETQYF. The CDR3 DNA reads as TGTGCCAGCCGAAATATACTACCACAAGAGACCCAGTACTTC.

This chain uses TRBV9 with TRBJ1-2; D is possibly TRBD1 (6 bases). The ends were cut back, 3 bases at V and 2 bases at J, with 17 bases in the middle. Germline CDR1 is SGDLS and CDR2 is YYNGEE. This CDR3 is 16 amino acids long. The CDR3 protein is CASSGGGGADNYGYTF. CDR3 bases: TGTGCCAGCAGCGGAGGGGGGGGGGCAGACAACTATGGCTACACCTTC.

The chain links TRBV18 to TRBJ2-5; TRBD2 is a possible D gene (6 bases). Trimming shortened V by 5 bases and J by 4 bases, and 8 bases separated the two germline ends. The germline V gene encodes CDR1 KGHSH and CDR2 LQKENI. The CDR3 sequence is 12 residues long. CDR3 DNA: TGTGCCAGCTCAGCGCGGGGAGAGACCCAGTACTTC. Translation gives CASSARGETQYF.

On this clonotype itself: Likely a read error: the CDR3 ends without its conserved phenylalanine or tryptophan. The J gene is TRBJ2-7, the V gene TRBV19, with 8 bases aligning to TRBD1. V dropped 5 bases and J dropped 0; count of bases not matched to a gene: 3. CDR1 is LNHDA and CDR2 is SQIVND in the germline V gene (reference sequence). The CDR3 extends over 14 amino acids. The CDR3 nucleotides read TGTGCCAGTAGTCAGGGGGCCCCCTCCTACGAGCAGTACCTC. Its translation is CASSQGAPSYEQYL.

Many counts were recorded for this clonotype. The chain combines TRBV12-5 with TRBJ1-2; 7 bases fit TRBD1. The V gene end was trimmed by 0 bases and the J gene end by 5 bases; junction bases not matched to a gene: 6. This CDR3 contains 15 residues. CDR1 LGHNT and CDR2 FRNRAP come from the germline V gene. The DNA for the CDR3 is TGTGCTAGTGGTTTGGTAAAGGGGGCGATATATGGCTACACCTTC. Protein product: CASGLVKGAIYGYTF.

This clonotype was seen repeatedly, ten times or more. The chain joins TRBV2 to TRBJ2-5, with TRBD2 matching over 8 bases. The J segment lost 5 bases and the V segment lost 7 bases, leaving 9 bases of the junction unmatched. Germline V gene sequence: CDR1 SNHLY, CDR2 FYNNEI. The CDR3 totals 14 residues. The CDR3 nucleotides are TGTGCCAGCATCCAGCGGGAGTCTAGTGAGACCCAGTACTTC. It yields the protein CASIQRESSETQYF.

This clonotype was observed a few times. The J gene is TRBJ2-5, the V gene TRBV5-1; either TRBD1 or TRBD2 may supply D (6 bases each). Germline V gene sequence: CDR1 SGHRS, CDR2 YFSETQ. This CDR3 region has 14 residues. V gave up 2 bases and J gave up 5 bases, with 13 bases separating them. CDR3: CASSFGGAEETQYF. Written as DNA, the CDR3 is TGCGCCAGCAGCTTCGGGGGCGCGGAGGAGACCCAGTACTTC.

At least ten counts were recorded for this clonotype. The rearrangement uses TRBV20-1 and TRBJ1-1; no definite D call. CDR1 and CDR2 (germline): DFQATT, SNEGSKA (reference sequence). This CDR3 has 14 amino acids. V lost 6 bases to trimming and J lost 0 bases, with 14 bases between them. CDR3: CSAPKGGMNTEAFF. CDR3 coding DNA: TGCAGTGCACCGAAGGGAGGTATGAACACTGAAGCTTTCTTT.

This clonotype was found many times. V usage is TRBV6-2 or TRBV6-3 and J usage is TRBJ1-5, with D maybe TRBD1 (5 bases). Trimming took off 6 bases at V and 2 bases at J, with 11 bases between the two ends. The germline V gene encodes CDR1 MNHEY and CDR2 SVGEGT. The CDR3 loop spans 14 amino acids. CDR3 bases: TGTGCCAGCAGGGGGACTGGAGGCAATCAGCCCCAGCATTTT. Translating it yields CASRGTGGNQPQHF.

This clonotype was counted at least ten times. The chain carries TRBV12-3 or TRBV12-4 and TRBJ2-5, with 7 bases aligning to TRBD2. With 4 bases clipped from V and 0 bases from J, the junction kept 8 bases outside the gene matches. The CDR3 sequence is 16 residues long. The DNA for the CDR3 is TGTGCCAGCAGTTCTTCTGGCGGGGGTTACCAAGAGACCCAGTACTTC. Residues: CASSSSGGGYQETQYF.

This clonotype was seen many times. The CDR3 nucleotides read TGCGCCAGCAGCTTCGAACCAGGGGGAGGAAACACCATATATTTT. Encoded protein: CASSFEPGGGNTIYF. The V and J genes are TRBV5-1 and TRBJ1-3, with TRBD1 matching 7 bases. The CDR3 loop spans 15 amino acids. CDR1 SGHRS and CDR2 YFSETQ come from the germline V gene. V was clipped by 2 bases and J by 4 bases; unmatched bases: 6.

This clonotype was found many times. The chain links TRBV2 to TRBJ1-6; D is undetermined. This CDR3 has 15 amino acids. V was trimmed by 4 bases and J by 9 bases, leaving 16 bases between them. Germline V gene data show CDR1 as SNHLY and CDR2 as FYNNEI. This CDR3 reads CASSAIPTSRSPLHF. Written as DNA, the CDR3 is TGTGCCAGCAGTGCAATCCCTACTTCGCGTTCACCCCTCCACTTT.

There are many counts of this clonotype. The rearrangement uses TRBV5-1 and TRBJ2-3; 9 positions agree with TRBD1. J gave up 0 bases and V 8 bases, and 4 bases lay outside the gene matches. CDR3 length: 14 residues. The germline V gene has CDR1 SGHRS and CDR2 YFSETQ. The CDR3 DNA is TGCGCCAGTGGGGACAGGGAAAGCACAGATACGCAGTATTTT. This codes for CASGDRESTDTQYF.

Ten or more counts support this clonotype. The V gene is TRBV28, the J gene TRBJ2-1; 8 nucleotides line up with TRBD2. CDR1 and CDR2 from the germline V gene are MDHEN and SYDVKM. V dropped 2 bases and J dropped 5; count of bases not matched to a gene: 8. The CDR3 totals 16 residues. CDR3 DNA sequence: TGTGCCAGCAGTTTACCTGCGGGACTAGTTAACAATGAGCAGTTCTTC. The encoded protein is CASSLPAGLVNNEQFF.

The sample holds many counts of this clonotype. This chain links TRBV28 with TRBJ1-6; TRBD1 matches 11 bases. The germline CDR1 and CDR2 sequences are MDHEN and SYDVKM. The CDR3 sequence is 16 residues long. V lost 2 bases to trimming and J lost 4 bases; unmatched junction nucleotides: 1. Written as DNA, the CDR3 is TGTGCCAGCAGTTTAGGGACAGGGGGGTATAATTCACCCCTCCACTTT. Protein: CASSLGTGGYNSPLHF.

This clonotype has ten or more counts. The V and J genes are TRBV7-9 and TRBJ2-1, with TRBD2 matching over 12 bases. Germline V gives CDR1 SEHNR, CDR2 FQNEAQ (reference sequence). The CDR3 covers 13 residues. V shed 5 bases and J 10 bases; nucleotides not matched to a gene: 3. This CDR3 is CASSLGLAGEQFF. The DNA for the CDR3 is TGTGCCAGCAGCCTCGGACTAGCGGGAGAGCAGTTCTTC.

The sample holds a few counts of this clonotype. The rearrangement links TRBV25-1 to TRBJ2-3; D is undetermined. CDR1 is MGHDK and CDR2 is SYGVNS in the germline V gene. The CDR3 runs 13 residues. V was shortened by 3 bases and J by 6 bases, with 10 bases between the two germline ends. CDR3 nucleotide sequence: TGTGCCAGCAGTGATCTTGTCGCGGATACGCAGTATTTT. Protein sequence: CASSDLVADTQYF.

This clonotype was seen at least ten times. The chain recombines TRBV5-1 with TRBJ2-7, with TRBD1 identical over 8 bases. V gave up 5 bases and J gave up 5 bases; unmatched junction bases: 6. There are 13 residues in the CDR3. Germline lookup yields CDR1 SGHRS and CDR2 YFSETQ. DNA for the CDR3: TGCGCCAGCAGGACCGGACAGGGAGACGAGCAGTACTTC. Protein product: CASRTGQGDEQYF.

This clonotype was recorded at least ten times. The rearrangement joins TRBV6-5 to TRBJ1-6; the D is unclear. Looked up from germline, CDR1 is MNHEY and CDR2 is SVGAGI. The CDR3 has 14 residues. V was trimmed by 2 bases and J by 13 bases, leaving 15 bases between them. The CDR3 nucleotides are TGTGCCAGCAGTTACGAGGGTGCCGGTTGGCCCCTCCACTTT. Amino acids: CASSYEGAGWPLHF.

The table lists this clonotype with many counts. The rearrangement joins TRBV3-1 to TRBJ2-5; either TRBD1 or TRBD2 may fit D (6 bases each). CDR3 size: 17 residues. V lost 4 bases, J lost 5 bases, and 23 bases lay in between. Germline V gives CDR1 LGHDT, CDR2 YNNKEL (reference sequence). The CDR3 reads CASSPTPSIGGTETQYF. The CDR3 coding sequence is TGTGCCAGCAGCCCGACCCCCTCCATCGGGGGCACGGAGACCCAGTACTTC.

At least ten counts were recorded for this clonotype. The chain employs TRBV13 and TRBJ2-7, with 11 positions matching TRBD1. The CDR3 has 15 residues. Trimming removed 5 bases from V and 3 bases from J; junction bases left unmatched: 6. CDR1 is PRHDT and CDR2 is FYEKMQ in the germline V gene (reference sequence). The CDR3: CASSTPGQGDYEQYF. The DNA for the CDR3 is TGTGCCAGCAGCACCCCGGGACAGGGGGACTACGAGCAGTACTTC.

This clonotype has a count of ten or more. V is TRBV25-1 and J is TRBJ1-6; unclear D gene. The germline gives CDR1 MGHDK, CDR2 SYGVNS. The CDR3 has 17 residues. With 2 bases removed from V and 4 bases from J, the gap between germline ends came to 15 bases. The CDR3 reads CASSEAASLGYNSPLHF. The CDR3 DNA is TGTGCCAGCAGTGAAGCTGCCTCCTTAGGGTATAATTCACCCCTCCACTTT.

This clonotype was observed at least ten times. In nucleotides, the CDR3 is TGCGCCAGCAGCTTGGAAATGAACACCGGGGAGCTGTTTTTT. Translation: CASSLEMNTGELFF. The V and J genes are TRBV5-1 and TRBJ2-2; D call uncertain. Trimming took off 0 bases at V and 1 base at J, with 4 bases between the two ends. The V gene's germline CDR1 is SGHRS and CDR2 YFSETQ. The CDR3 covers 14 residues.

Many counts were recorded for this clonotype. This chain links TRBV6-5 with TRBJ2-1; maybe TRBD1 (5 bases). The germline V and J ends were trimmed by 1 base and 8 bases, with 33 bases remaining between them. CDR1 is MNHEY and CDR2 is SVGAGI in the germline V gene. The CDR3 consists of 21 residues. CDR3 DNA: TGTGCCAGCAGTTACTGGGCTCTGGGGCAGACAGATAGTCCCTTAGTCGATGAGCAGTTCTTC. Its protein product is CASSYWALGQTDSPLVDEQFF.